The 22 T cell receptor beta chains below all came from one sample that was sequenced in a study of T cells in Graves' hyperthyroidism and ophthalmopathy. TCR beta CDR3 regions were amplified from RNA transcripts. The HTBI primer set served for first-round RT-PCR of the TCR CDR3. Using its own MiXCR run on the multiplex PCR reads, TCRdb lists one record per CDR3 protein. The sample lists about 200,000 distinct CDR3 sequences, 17% occurring once. Sample: blood. The source of these receptors is a woman between 45 and 60 years old with Graves' hyperthyroidism.

A few counts support this clonotype. V and J are TRBV19 and TRBJ1-1, with D hard to call. Trimming left V 5 bases short and J 7 bases short, with 20 bases between. CDR1 and CDR2 from the germline V gene are LNHDA and SQIVND (reference sequence). This CDR3 is built from 15 residues. The CDR3 loop is CASSLRPGSAIEAFF. The CDR3 nucleotides are TGTGCCAGTAGTCTCCGCCCCGGATCGGCGATTGAAGCTTTCTTT.

This clonotype was seen only a few times. V gene TRBV28 combines with J gene TRBJ2-2, with D maybe TRBD1 (5 bases). The CDR3 loop spans 17 amino acids. Germline CDR1 and CDR2: MDHEN and SYDVKM. The V gene lost 8 bases and the J gene lost 5 bases, with 24 bases spanning the gap. CDR3 region: CASANSGLIAGTGELFF. Here the CDR3 DNA reads TGTGCCAGCGCCAACTCCGGGCTCATCGCAGGGACCGGGGAGCTGTTTTTT.

The table lists this clonotype with many counts. V gene TRBV20-1 combines with J gene TRBJ1-6, with TRBD1 as a possible D gene (5 bases). Between the trimmed V and J ends, which lost 1 base and 6 bases, there was a span of 13 bases. This CDR3 region has 15 residues. Germline V CDR1 and CDR2: DFQATT, SNEGSKA (reference sequence). CDR3 loop: CSARGRGGGNSPLHF. Here the CDR3 DNA reads TGCAGTGCTAGAGGACGGGGGGGTGGTAATTCACCCCTCCACTTT.

This clonotype was detected many times. The chain links TRBV6-5 to TRBJ2-1; 9 bases map to TRBD2. The CDR3 is made up of 16 amino acids. The trim removed 2 bases at V and 6 bases at J, leaving 8 bases unmatched. Germline loops: CDR1 MNHEY, CDR2 SVGAGI. CDR3 in amino acids: CASSYGASGTGNEQFF. CDR3 nucleotides: TGTGCCAGCAGTTACGGGGCTAGCGGGACCGGCAATGAGCAGTTCTTC.

This chain connects TRBV27 to TRBJ1-2, with 7 bases identical to TRBD1. Germline lookup yields CDR1 MNHEY and CDR2 SMNVEV (reference sequence). The CDR3 is 14 amino acids. After removal of 3 bases from V and 4 bases from J, the junction contained 5 bases not matched to a gene. The CDR3 coding sequence is TGTGCCAGCAGTTTTGGGCAGGGGGGCTATGGCTACACCTTC. Its protein product is CASSFGQGGYGYTF.

V is TRBV5-1 and J is TRBJ1-1; D gene unclear. Germline lookup yields CDR1 SGHRS and CDR2 YFSETQ. V was clipped by 4 bases and J by 0 bases, with 10 bases between them. This CDR3 spans 14 amino acids. CDR3 region: CASSQGLMNTEAFF. Here the CDR3 DNA reads TGCGCCAGCAGCCAAGGACTGATGAACACTGAAGCTTTCTTT.

This clonotype was detected only a few times. The CDR3 reads CASSFPLAGVGQETQYF. As DNA, the CDR3 is TGTGCCAGCAGCTTCCCCCTAGCGGGAGTGGGCCAAGAGACCCAGTACTTC. This chain connects TRBV7-6 to TRBJ2-5; TRBD2 agrees at 10 bases. Germline V gives CDR1 SGHVS, CDR2 FNYEAQ. This CDR3 region has 17 residues. Trimming took 3 bases from V and 1 from J; bases not matched to a gene: 8.

This clonotype occurred a few times. The chain is built from TRBV27 and TRBJ2-3; no reliable D call. Germline V gene data show CDR1 as MNHEY and CDR2 as SMNVEV (reference sequence). Trimming left V 3 bases short and J 3 bases short, with 7 bases between. The CDR3 extends over 13 amino acids. As DNA, the CDR3 is TGTGCCAGCAGTTTTGGCCTTACAGATACGCAGTATTTT. As protein: CASSFGLTDTQYF.

This clonotype was counted between two and nine times. This chain joins TRBV20-1 and TRBJ2-7, with 7 bases that match TRBD2. This CDR3 has 15 residues. With V trimmed by 0 bases and J by 0 bases, 5 bases remained unmatched. Germline lookup yields CDR1 DFQATT and CDR2 SNEGSKA (reference sequence). CDR3 DNA: TGCAGTGCTAGAGATCCTGGACTAGGCTCCTACGAGCAGTACTTC. Translation: CSARDPGLGSYEQYF.

This clonotype was recorded a few times. The V call is TRBV30, the J call TRBJ2-5; D is perhaps TRBD1 or TRBD2 (5 bases each). The germline V gene has CDR1 GTSNPN and CDR2 SVGIG (reference sequence). V was pared by 2 bases and J by 2 bases, with 12 bases between. CDR3 size: 14 residues. The CDR3 DNA reads as TGTGCCTGGAGTCCCGGGGCTTTTCAAGAGACCCAGTACTTC. This translates into CAWSPGAFQETQYF.

The chain uses TRBV6-1 and TRBJ2-1; D gene uncertain. The germline V gene encodes CDR1 MNHNS and CDR2 SASEGT. V was trimmed by 7 bases and J by 0 bases, leaving 13 bases between them. The CDR3 consists of 15 residues. The CDR3 nucleotides are TGTGCCAGCAACCGACTGGAAAGCTCCTACAATGAGCAGTTCTTC. Translating it yields CASNRLESSYNEQFF.

The J gene is TRBJ1-1, the V gene TRBV29-1; D unclear. Per germline, CDR1 SQVTM and CDR2 ANQGSEA. The CDR3 totals 12 residues. The V end was cut by 3 bases, the J end by 11 bases, with 16 bases between. For the CDR3, the DNA is TGCAGCGTTGAGAGCGGGGATAATAGGGCTTTCTTT. Translation: CSVESGDNRAFF.

This clonotype was picked up many times. The CDR3 loop is CASSPTSGAYNEQFF. As DNA, the CDR3 is TGTGCCAGCAGCCCTACGTCAGGGGCCTACAATGAGCAGTTCTTC. V is TRBV11-2 and J is TRBJ2-1, with a weak D call TRBD1 (6 bases). This CDR3 contains 15 residues. Trimming cost V 5 bases and J 2 bases, with 13 bases left between them. The germline CDR1 and CDR2 sequences are SGHAT and FQNNGV.

The chain combines TRBV6-1 with TRBJ1-6; 7 bases agree with TRBD1. In germline, CDR1 is MNHNS, CDR2 SASEGT. The length of the CDR3 is 16 residues. J gave up 3 bases and V 6 bases, and 8 bases lay outside the gene matches. The CDR3 loop reads CASRPEGARYNSPLHF. CDR3 nucleotide sequence: TGTGCCAGCAGACCCGAGGGGGCTCGCTATAATTCACCCCTCCACTTT.

V is TRBV15 and J is TRBJ2-3; D is possibly TRBD1 or TRBD2 (5 bases each). Trimming stripped 1 base from V and 0 bases from J, with 14 bases between. The CDR3 runs to 17 residues. Germline values: CDR1 LNHNV, CDR2 YYDKDF (reference sequence). CDR3 sequence (DNA): TGTGCCACCAGCAGAGCGGGTGGGACGCTCAGCACAGATACGCAGTATTTT. Protein sequence: CATSRAGGTLSTDTQYF. The variable domain in full, completed from reference TRBV15 and TRBJ2-3, reads DAMVIQNPRYQVTQFGKPVTLSCSQTLNHNVMYWYQQKSSQAPKLLFHYYDKDFNNEADTPDNFQSRRPNTSFCFLDIRSPGLGDTAMYLCATSRAGGTLSTDTQYFGPGTRLTVL.

The sample holds many counts of this clonotype. The V gene is TRBV10-3, the J gene TRBJ2-3, with D uncertain. The CDR3 consists of 13 residues. V was trimmed by 6 bases and J by 2 bases, leaving 9 bases between them. From germline, CDR1 is ENHRY and CDR2 SYGVKD. The CDR3 region is CAIRGSYTDTQYF. The CDR3 nucleotides are TGTGCCATCAGGGGGTCTTACACAGATACGCAGTATTTT.

This clonotype was seen repeatedly, ten times or more. The J gene is TRBJ2-5, the V gene TRBV7-6; the D is unclear. Trimming took 4 bases from V and 2 from J, leaving 11 bases between them. The CDR3 runs 14 residues. Germline V gene sequence: CDR1 SGHVS, CDR2 FNYEAQ. Here the CDR3 reads CASSSLELQETQYF. As DNA, the CDR3 is TGTGCCAGCAGCTCCTTAGAATTACAAGAGACCCAGTACTTC.

This clonotype was seen ten or more times. This chain uses TRBV25-1 with TRBJ2-7; the match to TRBD1 covers 7 bases. There are 15 residues in the CDR3. After removal of 4 bases from V and 7 bases from J, the junction contained 13 bases not matched to a gene. The V gene's germline CDR1 is MGHDK and CDR2 SYGVNS. The chain's CDR3 is CASSGTGAVGGEQYF. Here the CDR3 DNA reads TGTGCCAGCAGTGGTACAGGGGCCGTCGGTGGAGAGCAGTACTTC.

The rearrangement links TRBV7-3 to TRBJ1-1; D is perhaps TRBD1 (6 bases). This CDR3 has 14 residues. V dropped 8 bases and J dropped 6 bases, with 19 bases sitting between them. Germline assignment: CDR1 SGHTA and CDR2 FQGTGA. For the CDR3, the DNA is TGTGCCAGCCAACCACGTCCGGACAGCCCTGAAGCTTTCTTT. It is translated as CASQPRPDSPEAFF. The complete variable domain, with remaining parts taken from reference TRBV7-3 and TRBJ1-1, reads GAGVSQTPSNKVTEKGKYVELRCDPISGHTALYWYRQSLGQGPEFLIYFQGTGAADDSGLPNDRFFAVRPEGSVSTLKIQRTERGDSAVYLCASQPRPDSPEAFFGQGTRLTVV.

The CDR3 DNA reads as TGCGCCAGCACCGACGGCGGCGGGAGCACCTACAATGAGCAGTTCTTC. It encodes CASTDGGGSTYNEQFF. The chain is built from TRBV5-1 and TRBJ2-1; TRBD2 agrees at 7 bases. The germline CDR1 and CDR2 sequences are SGHRS and YFSETQ. The J segment lost 2 bases and the V segment lost 6 bases, leaving 11 bases of the junction unmatched. This CDR3 has 16 residues.

This clonotype was picked up many times. CDR3 protein: CASSPPGYEQYF. The CDR3 DNA follows: TGTGCCAGCAGCCCCCCGGGCTACGAGCAGTACTTC. V is TRBV12-3 or TRBV12-4 and J is TRBJ2-7; D is uncertain. V was trimmed by 6 bases and J by 3 bases, leaving 9 bases between them. The CDR3 length is 12 residues.

This clonotype appeared many times. This chain uses TRBV12-3 or TRBV12-4 with TRBJ2-3; 8 bases align to TRBD2. The CDR3 spans 16 residues. V lost 5 bases, J lost 4 bases, and 11 bases stayed unmatched. CDR3 nucleotides: TGTGCCAGCAGTCCGACCGAGCGGGAGCGGGCAGATACGCAGTATTTT. Residues: CASSPTERERADTQYF.